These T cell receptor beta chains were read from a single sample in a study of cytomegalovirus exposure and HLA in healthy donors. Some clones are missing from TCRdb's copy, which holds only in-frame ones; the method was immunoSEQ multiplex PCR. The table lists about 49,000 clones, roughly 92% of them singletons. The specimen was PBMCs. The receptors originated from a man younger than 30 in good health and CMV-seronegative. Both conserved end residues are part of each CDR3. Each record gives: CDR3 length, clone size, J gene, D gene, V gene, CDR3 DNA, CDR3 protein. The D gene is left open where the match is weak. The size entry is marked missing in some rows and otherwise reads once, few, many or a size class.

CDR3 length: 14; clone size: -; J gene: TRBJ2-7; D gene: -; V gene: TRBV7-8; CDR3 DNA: TGTGCCAGCAGCAACGAAGGAGGGTTCCGCGAGCAGTACTTC; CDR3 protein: CASSNEGGFREQYF
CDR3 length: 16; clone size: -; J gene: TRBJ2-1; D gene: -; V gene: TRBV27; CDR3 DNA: TGTGCCAGCAGAATGAGAGGTACAGGGGGGGAGAATGAGCAGTTCTTC; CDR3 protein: CASRMRGTGGENEQFF
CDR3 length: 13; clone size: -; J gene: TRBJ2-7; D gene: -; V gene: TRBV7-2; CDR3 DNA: TGTGCCAGCAGCTTAGTTAGCGGCTACGAGCAGTACTTC; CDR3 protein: CASSLVSGYEQYF
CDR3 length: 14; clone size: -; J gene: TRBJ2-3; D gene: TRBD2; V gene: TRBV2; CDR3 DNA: TGTGCCACGACTAGCGGGAGGTTCACAGATACGCAGTATTTT; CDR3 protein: CATTSGRFTDTQYF
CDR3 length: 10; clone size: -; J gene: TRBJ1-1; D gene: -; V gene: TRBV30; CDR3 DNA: TGTGCCTGGGGGGCCAGTGGAGCTTTCTTT; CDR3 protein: CAWGASGAFF
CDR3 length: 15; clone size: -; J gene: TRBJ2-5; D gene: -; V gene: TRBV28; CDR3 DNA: TGTGCCAGCAGCCCCGACCTCCTAAGGGGGGAGACCCAGTACTTC; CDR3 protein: CASSPDLLRGETQYF
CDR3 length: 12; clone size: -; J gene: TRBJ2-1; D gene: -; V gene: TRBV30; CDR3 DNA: TGTGCCTGGAGTCATACTAGATTAGGGCAGTTCTTC; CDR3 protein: CAWSHTRLGQFF
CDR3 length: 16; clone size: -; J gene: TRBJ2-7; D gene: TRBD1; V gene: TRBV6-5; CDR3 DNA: TGTGCCAGCAGTTACTCTCGACAGGGGATATCCTACGAGCAGTACTTC; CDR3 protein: CASSYSRQGISYEQYF
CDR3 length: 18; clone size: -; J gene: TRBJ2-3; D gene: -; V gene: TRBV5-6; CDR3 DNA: TGTGCCAGCACCAAGCTGGGGGACTCTATTGGTGGCACAGATACGCAGTATTTT; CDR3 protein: CASTKLGDSIGGTDTQYF
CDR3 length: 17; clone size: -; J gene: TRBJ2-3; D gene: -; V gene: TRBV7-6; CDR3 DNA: TGTGCCAGCAGCTCCCTCCCAACTAGCAGGAACACAGATACGCAGTATTTT; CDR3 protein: CASSSLPTSRNTDTQYF
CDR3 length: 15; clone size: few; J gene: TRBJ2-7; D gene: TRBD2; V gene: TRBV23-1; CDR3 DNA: TGCGCCAGCGGAGGGGAGGCGGGAGTCCGCCGCGAGCAGTACTTC; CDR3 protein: CASGGEAGVRREQYF
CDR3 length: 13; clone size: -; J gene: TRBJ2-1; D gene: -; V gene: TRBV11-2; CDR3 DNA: TGTGCCAGCAGCGGAGGGGTAGGCGGTGAGCAGTTCTTC; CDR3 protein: CASSGGVGGEQFF
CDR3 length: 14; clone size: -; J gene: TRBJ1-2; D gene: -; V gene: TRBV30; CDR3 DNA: TGTGCCTGGAGTAAGGGGACTTTCGTCTATGGCTACACCTTC; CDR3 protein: CAWSKGTFVYGYTF
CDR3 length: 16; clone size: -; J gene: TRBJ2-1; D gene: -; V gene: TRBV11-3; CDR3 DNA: TGTGCCAGCAGCTTAGGACCCGGGGTGGAATACAATGAGCAGTTCTTC; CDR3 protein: CASSLGPGVEYNEQFF
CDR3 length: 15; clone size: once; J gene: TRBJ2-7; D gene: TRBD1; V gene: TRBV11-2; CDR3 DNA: TGTGCCAGCAGCCCCCGGACAGGCGAGACCTACGAGCAGTACTTC; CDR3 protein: CASSPRTGETYEQYF
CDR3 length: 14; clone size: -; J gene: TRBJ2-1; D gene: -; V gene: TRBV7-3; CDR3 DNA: TGTGCCAGCAGCCCCTCAGGAAATCCGAATGAGCAGTTCTTC; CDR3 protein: CASSPSGNPNEQFF
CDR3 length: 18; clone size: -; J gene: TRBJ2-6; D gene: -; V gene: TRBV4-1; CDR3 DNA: TGCGCCAGCAGCCAAGGCGGGGCCCGGGGCTCTGGGGCCAACGTCCTGACTTTC; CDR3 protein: CASSQGGARGSGANVLTF
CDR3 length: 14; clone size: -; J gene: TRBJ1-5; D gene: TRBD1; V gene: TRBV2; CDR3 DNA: TGTGCCAGCAGTGGGACAGGGGGAGGACAGCCCCAGCATTTT; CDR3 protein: CASSGTGGGQPQHF
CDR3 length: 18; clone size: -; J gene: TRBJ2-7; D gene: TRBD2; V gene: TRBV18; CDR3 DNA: TGTGCCAGCTCCCCTATACAGGGACTAGCGGGAGGGCCCTACGAGCAGTACTTC; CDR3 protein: CASSPIQGLAGGPYEQYF
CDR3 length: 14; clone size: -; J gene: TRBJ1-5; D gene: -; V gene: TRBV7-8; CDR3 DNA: TGTGCCAGCAGCAATGGACAGAGAAATCAGCCCCAGCATTTT; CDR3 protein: CASSNGQRNQPQHF
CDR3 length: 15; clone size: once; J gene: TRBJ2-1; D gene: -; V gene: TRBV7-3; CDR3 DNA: TGTGCCAGCAGCTTAACGGGGGCGGGTCGGAATGAGCAGTTCTTC; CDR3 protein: CASSLTGAGRNEQFF
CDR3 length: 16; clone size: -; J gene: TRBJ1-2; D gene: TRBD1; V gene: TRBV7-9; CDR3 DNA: TGTGCCAGCAGCTTGGGACAGGGGGCAGCTAACTATGGCTACACCTTC; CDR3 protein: CASSLGQGAANYGYTF
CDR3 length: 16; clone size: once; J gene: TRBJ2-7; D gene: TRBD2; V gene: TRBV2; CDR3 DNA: TGTGCCAGCAGGTCTTCTAGCGGGGGCAGCTCCTACGAGCAGTACTTC; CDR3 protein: CASRSSSGGSSYEQYF
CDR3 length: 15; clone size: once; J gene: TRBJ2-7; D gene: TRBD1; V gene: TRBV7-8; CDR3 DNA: TGTGCCAGCAGCTTAGGGGACAGTGTACCTTTCGAGCAGTACTTC; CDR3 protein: CASSLGDSVPFEQYF
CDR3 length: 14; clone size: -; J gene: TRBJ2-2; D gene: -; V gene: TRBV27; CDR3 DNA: TGTGCCAGCAGTTTAGAGGCGAACACCGGGGAGCTGTTTTTT; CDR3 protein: CASSLEANTGELFF
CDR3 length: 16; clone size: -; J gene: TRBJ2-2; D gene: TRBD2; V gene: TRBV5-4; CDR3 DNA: TGTGCCAGCAGCCGCGGGACTAGCGGGAGGGCCGGGGAGCTGTTTTTT; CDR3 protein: CASSRGTSGRAGELFF
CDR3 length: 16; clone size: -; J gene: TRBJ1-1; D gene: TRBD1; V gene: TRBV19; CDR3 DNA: TGTGCCAGTAGTTCCAACACAGGGGGCGCATACGCTGAAGCTTTCTTT; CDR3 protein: CASSSNTGGAYAEAFF
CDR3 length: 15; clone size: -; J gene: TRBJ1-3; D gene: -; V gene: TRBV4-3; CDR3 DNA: TGCGCCAGCAGCCAAGGGCCGGGGGTTGGAAACACCATATATTTT; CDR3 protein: CASSQGPGVGNTIYF
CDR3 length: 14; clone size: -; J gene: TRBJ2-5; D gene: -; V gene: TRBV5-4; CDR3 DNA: TGTGCCAGCAGCTCCGGGGGATTACAAGAGACCCAGTACTTC; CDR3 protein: CASSSGGLQETQYF
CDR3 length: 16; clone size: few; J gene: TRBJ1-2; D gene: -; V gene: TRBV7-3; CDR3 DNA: TGTGCCAGCAGCTTAAGGGGACCAGGGGATACGGATGGCTACACCTTC; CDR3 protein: CASSLRGPGDTDGYTF
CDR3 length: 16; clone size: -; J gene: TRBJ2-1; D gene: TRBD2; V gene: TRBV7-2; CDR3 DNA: TGTGCCAGCAGGCGGACTAGCGGGAGTAGTTACAATGAGCAGTTCTTC; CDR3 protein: CASRRTSGSSYNEQFF
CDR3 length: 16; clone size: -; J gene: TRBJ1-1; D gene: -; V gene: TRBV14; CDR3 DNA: TGTGCCAGCAGCCAAGATTTCCGCAGGGGCAGCACTGAAGCTTTCTTT; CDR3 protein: CASSQDFRRGSTEAFF